This TCR beta chain was observed in a study of cytomegalovirus exposure and HLA in healthy donors. It was with 60 Vbeta and 13 Jbeta primers that the PCR ran. Libraries were prepared by immunoSEQ multiplex PCR; TCRdb keeps only in-frame clonotypes and omits some of them. In the table there are some 170,000 clones, around 77% of which are singletons. Germline assignment: CDR1 SNHLY and CDR2 FYNNEI. CDR3 size: 14 residues. V was clipped by 4 bases and J by 2 bases, with 11 bases between them. To note about this clone: Antigen specificity is unknown.

The study, taken as a whole, reports: As was reported, the classifier diagnosed cytomegalovirus status with high specificity and sensitivity.

V gene TRBV2 combines with J gene TRBJ1-2; D is perhaps TRBD1 (6 bases). Material for sequencing was PBMCs. The TCR originated in a woman in her 30s in good health and CMV-seronegative. The CDR3 loop reads CASSGITGNYGYTF. The CDR3 coding sequence is TGTGCCAGCAGTGGGATAACAGGGAACTATGGCTACACCTTC.